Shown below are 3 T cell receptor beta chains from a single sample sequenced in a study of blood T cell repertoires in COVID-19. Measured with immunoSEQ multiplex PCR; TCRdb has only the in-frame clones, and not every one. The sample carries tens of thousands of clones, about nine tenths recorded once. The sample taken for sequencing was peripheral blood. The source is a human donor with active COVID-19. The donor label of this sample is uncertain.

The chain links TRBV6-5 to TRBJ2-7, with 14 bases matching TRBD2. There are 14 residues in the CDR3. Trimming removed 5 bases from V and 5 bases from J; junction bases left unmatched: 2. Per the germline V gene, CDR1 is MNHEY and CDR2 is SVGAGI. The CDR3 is CASSPGLAGDEQYF. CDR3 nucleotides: TGTGCCAGCAGTCCGGGACTAGCGGGGGACGAGCAGTACTTC.

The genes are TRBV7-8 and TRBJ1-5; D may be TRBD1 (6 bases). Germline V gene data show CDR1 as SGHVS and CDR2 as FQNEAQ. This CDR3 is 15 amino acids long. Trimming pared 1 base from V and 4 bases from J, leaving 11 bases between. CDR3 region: CASSLGDTENQPQHF. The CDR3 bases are TGTGCCAGCAGCTTAGGGGACACAGAGAATCAGCCCCAGCATTTT.

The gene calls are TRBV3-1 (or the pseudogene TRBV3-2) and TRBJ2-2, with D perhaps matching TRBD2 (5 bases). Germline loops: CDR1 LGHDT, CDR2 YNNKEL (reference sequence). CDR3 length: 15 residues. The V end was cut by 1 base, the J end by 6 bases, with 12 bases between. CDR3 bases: TGTGCCAGCAGCCAAGCCGGGATTCTGTCCGGGGAGCTGTTTTTT. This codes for CASSQAGILSGELFF.